This T cell receptor beta chain appears in the sequencing data of a study of blood T cell repertoires in COVID-19. Study-wide background: Material from acute and convalescent COVID-19 was sourced from the United States, Italy and Spain. T cells, B-cell-depleted T cells, or PBMCs provided the cDNA or gDNA that served as material.

This CDR3 comprises 14 residues. CDR1 is LGHDT, CDR2 YNNKEL, per germline (reference sequence). Trimming removed 8 bases from V and 4 bases from J, with 15 bases in between. Authors' methods: It was from reference gene primer amplification that nucleated cell counts were estimated. The protocol was immunoSEQ multiplex PCR, while the TCRdb copy is restricted to in-frame clones and leaves out a portion. That table furnishes V, J and clone size, whereas the DNA furnished D and trimming. Altogether approximately 250,000 clones are present, around nine tenths being singletons, with the ten largest covering around 8.8%. Only one count was recorded for this clone.

The sequenced material came from peripheral blood. The receptor was isolated from a man in his forties with active or convalescent COVID-19. The rearrangement joins TRBV3-1 (or the pseudogene TRBV3-2) to TRBJ2-1; weak D call: TRBD2 (5 bases). The CDR3 here is CASSGLSGYNEQFF. The CDR3 DNA follows: TGTGCCAGCTCCGGACTGAGCGGATACAATGAGCAGTTCTTC.